This T cell receptor (beta chain) was obtained from a study of blood T cell repertoires in COVID-19. Whole-study context: Both acute and convalescent COVID-19 samples were obtained from the United States, Italy and Spain. The analysed material was cDNA or gDNA that came from T cells, B-cell-depleted T cells, or PBMCs.

Trimming left V 5 bases short and J 2 bases short, with 13 bases between. The CDR3 has 14 amino acids. Germline loops: CDR1 MNHNY, CDR2 SVGAGI (reference sequence). The table came from immunoSEQ multiplex PCR; TCRdb's copy has only in-frame clones and leaves some out. The sample shows 250,000 to 300,000 clones, about 86% of them seen only once. Sequencing input: peripheral blood. The chain couples TRBV6-6 to TRBJ2-7; tentative D call: TRBD2 (5 bases). The receptor was isolated from a man younger than 35 with active or convalescent COVID-19. CDR3 in amino acids: CASSTPGDPYEQYF. The DNA for the CDR3 is TGTGCCAGCAGTACTCCCGGGGATCCCTACGAGCAGTACTTC.